These T cell receptor beta chains were read from a single sample in a study of T-cell reconstitution after alpha-beta-depleted transplantation in children. One entry per CDR3 protein results from TCRdb running MiXCR on the PCR reads. Counted here are around 440,000 distinct CDR3 sequences, 10% to 13% occurring once; the ten biggest clones make up about 2%. Material: PBMCs, obtained before TCRalphabeta/CD19-depleted stem cell transplant. The receptors derive from a child under 10 years old with inherited bone marrow failure, due to receive a stem cell transplant. The CDR3 runs from the conserved cysteine through the conserved F or W. Each record gives: D gene, V gene, J gene, clone size, CDR3 DNA, CDR3 protein. D genes are given only for firm matches. Where a row states a size, it is once, few, many or the class of an expanded clone; other rows omit it.

>NA|TRBV7-8|TRBJ2-3|many
TGTGCCAGCAGAGGGGGGTTCCACACAGATACGCAGTATTTT
CASRGGFHTDTQYF
>NA|TRBV27|TRBJ1-1|few
TGTGCCAGCTCTTTTCGGTTCATGAACACTGAAGCTTTCTTT
CASSFRFMNTEAFF
>NA|TRBV11-2|TRBJ2-7|many
TGTGCCAGCAGCTTCTGGGGGGCCTCCTACGAGCAGTACTTC
CASSFWGASYEQYF
>NA|TRBV29-1|TRBJ2-3|many
TGCAGCGTTCTACCGGGGACAGATACGCAGTATTTT
CSVLPGTDTQYF
>NA|TRBV7-9|TRBJ1-2|many
TGTGCCAGCAGCTTAGGCAGCCTATATGGCTACACCTTC
CASSLGSLYGYTF
>TRBD2|TRBV19|TRBJ2-1|NA
TGTGCCAGTAGTATAACGTTTGCGGGAGGCGGGAATGAGCAGTTCTTC
CASSITFAGGGNEQFF
>TRBD2|TRBV24-1|TRBJ2-5|many
TGTGCCACCAGTGATTTGGCCACCTTAGCGGGAGAGGGGCAAGAGACCCAGTACTTC
CATSDLATLAGEGQETQYF
>TRBD2|TRBV4-3|TRBJ2-3|NA
TGCGCCAGCAGCCAAGAACTAGCGGGAGATACGCAGTATTTT
CASSQELAGDTQYF
>NA|TRBV12-3/TRBV12-4|TRBJ2-1|many
TGTGCCAGCAGCCAGACTACTGGGGATTACAATGAGCAGTTCTTC
CASSQTTGDYNEQFF
>TRBD2|TRBV7-2|TRBJ2-7|many
TGTGCCAGTAGCGCCCGGACTAGCCCCCCATACGAGCAGTACTTC
CASSARTSPPYEQYF
>NA|TRBV9|TRBJ2-2|NA
TGTGCCAGCAGCGTAATAGTTAACACCGGGGAGCTGTTTTTT
CASSVIVNTGELFF
>NA|TRBV12-3/TRBV12-4|TRBJ2-3|few
TGTGCCAGCAGTATCCCGGGAGGCACAGATACGCAGTATTTT
CASSIPGGTDTQYF
>NA|TRBV20-1|TRBJ1-3|few
TGCAGTGCTAGAGCTGGGACCTCTGGAAACACCATATATTTT
CSARAGTSGNTIYF
>NA|TRBV3-1|TRBJ2-2|many
TGTGCCAGCAGCCAAGGTAGCGCGAGGGAAACCGGGGAGCTGTTTTTT
CASSQGSARETGELFF
>NA|TRBV12-3/TRBV12-4|TRBJ2-7|NA
TGTGCCAGCACCCGAGACAGGGCCGCGGAGGGCAACAACTACGAGCAGTACTTC
CASTRDRAAEGNNYEQYF
>NA|TRBV2|TRBJ1-5|NA
TGTGCCAGCAGTGAAGAGCGTCGGTATAGCAATCAGCCCCAGCATTTT
CASSEERRYSNQPQHF
>NA|TRBV10-3|TRBJ1-5|many
TGTGCCATCAGTGACCCCGGGACACATCTTAGCAATCAGCCCCAGCATTTT
CAISDPGTHLSNQPQHF
>NA|TRBV20-1|TRBJ2-1|many
TGCAGTGCTCCCTGGGGTGAGCAGTTCTTC
CSAPWGEQFF
>NA|TRBV7-9|TRBJ2-7|many
TGTGCCAGCAGCTTAATTTCGGGTTATCCCTACGAGCAGTACTTC
CASSLISGYPYEQYF
>NA|TRBV3-1|TRBJ2-7|many
TGTGCCAGCAGCCAACTTCGGGGAAGCGATTACGAGGAGCAGTACTTC
CASSQLRGSDYEEQYF
>NA|TRBV4-2|TRBJ1-2|few
TGTGCCAGCAGCCAAGGACCAACCCAGGGGCACTATGGCTACACCTTC
CASSQGPTQGHYGYTF
>NA|TRBV4-1|TRBJ1-1|many
TGCGCCAGCAGCCAAGGGCAGGGGAACGTCGTGGCTGAAGCTTTCTTT
CASSQGQGNVVAEAFF